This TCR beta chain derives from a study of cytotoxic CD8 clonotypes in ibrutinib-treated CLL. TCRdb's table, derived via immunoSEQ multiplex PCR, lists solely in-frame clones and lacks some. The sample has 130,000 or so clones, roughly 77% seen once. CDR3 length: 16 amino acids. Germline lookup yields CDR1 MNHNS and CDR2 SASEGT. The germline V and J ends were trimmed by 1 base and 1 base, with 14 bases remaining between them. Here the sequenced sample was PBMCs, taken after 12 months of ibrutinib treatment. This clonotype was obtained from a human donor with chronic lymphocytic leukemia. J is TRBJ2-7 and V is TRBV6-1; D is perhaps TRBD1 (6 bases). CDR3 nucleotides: TGTGCCAGCAGTGAAGGAAACAGGGTATCATCCTACGAGCAGTACTTC. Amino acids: CASSEGNRVSSYEQYF.